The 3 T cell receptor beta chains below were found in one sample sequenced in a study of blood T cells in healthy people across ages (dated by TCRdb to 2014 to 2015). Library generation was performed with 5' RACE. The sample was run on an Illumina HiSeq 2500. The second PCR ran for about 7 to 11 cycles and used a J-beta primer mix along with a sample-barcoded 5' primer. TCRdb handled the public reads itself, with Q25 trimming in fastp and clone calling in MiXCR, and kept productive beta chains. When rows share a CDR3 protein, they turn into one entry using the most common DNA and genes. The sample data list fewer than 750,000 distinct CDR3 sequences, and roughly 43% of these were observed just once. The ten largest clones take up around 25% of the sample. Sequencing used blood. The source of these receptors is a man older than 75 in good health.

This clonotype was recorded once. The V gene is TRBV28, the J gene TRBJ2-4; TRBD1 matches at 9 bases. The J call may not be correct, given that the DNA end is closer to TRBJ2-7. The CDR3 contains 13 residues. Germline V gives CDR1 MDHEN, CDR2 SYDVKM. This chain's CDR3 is CASSTGGAFEQYF. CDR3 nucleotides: TGTGCCAGCAGTACAGGGGGCGCTTTCGAGCAGTACTTC.

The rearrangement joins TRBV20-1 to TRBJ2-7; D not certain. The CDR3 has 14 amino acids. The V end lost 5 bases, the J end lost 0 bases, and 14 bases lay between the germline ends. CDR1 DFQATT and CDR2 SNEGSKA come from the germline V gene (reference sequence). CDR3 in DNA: TGCAGTGCTCCTTTAAGCGTATCCTCCTACGAGCAGTACTTC. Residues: CSAPLSVSSYEQYF.

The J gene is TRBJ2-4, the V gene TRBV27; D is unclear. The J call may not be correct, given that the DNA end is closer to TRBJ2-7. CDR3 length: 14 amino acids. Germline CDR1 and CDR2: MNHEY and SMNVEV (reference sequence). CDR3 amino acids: CASSLNRYSYEQYF. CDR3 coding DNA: TGTGCCAGCAGTCTAAACCGATACTCCTACGAGCAGTACTTC.